The next 27 T cell receptor beta chains were all read from a single sample in a study of T-cell memory formation after mild COVID-19. TCRdb called the 5' RACE reads again in MiXCR, with one record for every CDR3 protein. The sample lists under 300,000 distinct CDR3 sequences, approximately 10% occurring once. Sequenced sample: PBMCs or a T cell subset sorted from them (not recorded which). These receptors were obtained from a man aged 18-30 years who had mild COVID-19 (a few samples of this study predate the infection). Cell type and time point are not known.

The chain links TRBV2 to TRBJ2-7; D is unclear. The germline CDR1 and CDR2 sequences are SNHLY and FYNNEI. The length of the CDR3 is 13 residues. Trimming stripped 3 bases from V and 1 base from J, with 7 bases between. The CDR3 sequence is CASSEWESYEQYF. The CDR3 bases are TGTGCCAGCAGTGAGTGGGAATCCTACGAGCAGTACTTC. Drawing the rest from reference TRBV2 and TRBJ2-7, the complete variable domain is EPEVTQTPSHQVTQMGQEVILRCVPISNHLYFYWYRQILGQKVEFLVSFYNNEISEKSEIFDDQFSVERPDGSNFTLKIRSTKLEDSAMYFCASSEWESYEQYFGPGTRLTVT.

This clonotype has a count of ten or more. CDR3 coding DNA: TGCGCCAGCAGCCAAGGGTTCAGGATGCCCGGGGAGCTGTTTTTT. Residues: CASSQGFRMPGELFF. The chain is built from TRBV4-1 and TRBJ2-2; D not resolved. The CDR3 extends over 15 amino acids. V was shortened by 1 base and J by 6 bases, with 12 bases between the two germline ends. Germline V lookup: CDR1 MGHRA, CDR2 YSYEKL.

The chain is built from TRBV7-9 and TRBJ2-5, with TRBD1 as a possible D gene (5 bases). The germline CDR1 and CDR2 sequences are SEHNR and FQNEAQ (reference sequence). The V end was cut by 5 bases, the J end by 1 base, with 14 bases between. The CDR3 contains 15 residues. The CDR3 loop reads CASSGHLGGQETQYF. The DNA of the CDR3 is TGTGCCAGCAGCGGACACCTGGGCGGCCAAGAGACCCAGTACTTC. The whole variable domain, remainder taken from reference TRBV7-9 and TRBJ2-5, is DTGVSQNPRHKITKRGQNVTFRCDPISEHNRLYWYRQTLGQGPEFLTYFQNEAQLEKSRLLSDRFSAERPKGSFSTLEIQRTEQGDSAMYLCASSGHLGGQETQYFGPGTRLLVL.

V usage is TRBV5-1 and J usage is TRBJ2-6; D gene unclear. The germline gives CDR1 SGHRS, CDR2 YFSETQ. V was clipped by 7 bases and J by 0 bases, with 8 bases between them. The CDR3 length is 14 residues. The CDR3 DNA follows: TGCGCCAGCGGGTCCGGCTCTGGGGCCAACGTCCTGACTTTC. It yields the protein CASGSGSGANVLTF.

The chain joins TRBV6-2 or TRBV6-3 to TRBJ1-6; D gene ambiguous. Per germline, CDR1 MNHEY and CDR2 SVGEGT. V lost 0 bases and J 8 bases, leaving 14 bases between the germline ends. This CDR3 has 16 amino acids. CDR3 residues: CASSYSTVEWDSPLHF. CDR3 DNA: TGTGCCAGCAGTTACTCGACGGTGGAGTGGGATTCACCCCTCCACTTT.

This clonotype occurred a few times. The chain carries TRBV20-1 and TRBJ2-5, with TRBD2 as a possible D gene (6 bases). V lost 3 bases and J lost 2, with 10 bases in between. The CDR3 length is 13 residues. Germline V gene sequence: CDR1 DFQATT, CDR2 SNEGSKA (reference sequence). Here the CDR3 DNA reads TGCAGTGCTAGGGCTAGCGATCAAGAGACCCAGTACTTC. Residues: CSARASDQETQYF.

The chain carries TRBV12-5 and TRBJ1-1; a possible D gene is TRBD1 (6 bases). Deletions cut 5 bases from V and 6 bases from J, with 19 bases between. The CDR3 consists of 15 residues. Germline CDR1 is LGHNT and CDR2 is FRNRAP. CDR3 protein: CASGPGQSLRAEAFF. The CDR3 nucleotides read TGTGCTAGTGGTCCTGGACAGTCCCTTCGGGCTGAAGCTTTCTTT.

The sample holds a few counts of this clonotype. The gene calls are TRBV6-2 or TRBV6-3 and TRBJ2-1; D is unclear. V lost 0 bases and J 3 bases, leaving 9 bases between the germline ends. The CDR3 is 15 residues long. CDR1 and CDR2 from the germline V gene are MNHEY and SVGEGT. CDR3 bases: TGTGCCAGCAGTTACTCGAAAGTAAACTACAATGAGCAGTTCTTC. This translates into CASSYSKVNYNEQFF.

The chain links TRBV5-1 to TRBJ2-7, with D perhaps matching TRBD1 or TRBD2 (5 bases each). Trimming pared 2 bases from V and 7 bases from J, leaving 16 bases between. The V gene's germline CDR1 is SGHRS and CDR2 YFSETQ. The CDR3 totals 14 residues. The CDR3 sequence: CASSLGDPVGEQYF. CDR3 sequence (DNA): TGCGCCAGCAGCTTAGGGGACCCCGTTGGGGAGCAGTACTTC.

This sequence joins TRBV4-2 and TRBJ2-1; 9 bases line up with TRBD1. Germline CDR1 is LGHNA and CDR2 is YNFKEQ. Trimming cost V 1 base and J 1 base; bases outside gene matches: 2. This CDR3 has 16 amino acids. This CDR3 reads CASSQGGQGSYNEQFF. The CDR3 DNA reads TGTGCCAGCAGCCAAGGGGGACAGGGTTCCTACAATGAGCAGTTCTTC.

V usage is TRBV5-1 and J usage is TRBJ2-3; 13 bases fit TRBD2. V lost 4 bases to trimming and J lost 4 bases; unmatched junction nucleotides: 6. Germline CDR1 SGHRS, CDR2 YFSETQ. There are 16 residues in the CDR3. In nucleotides, the CDR3 is TGCGCCAGCAGCATACTAGCGGGGGGGTTGCCAGATACGCAGTATTTT. Its protein product is CASSILAGGLPDTQYF. The full variable domain, completed using reference TRBV5-1 and TRBJ2-3, is KAGVTQTPRYLIKTRGQQVTLSCSPISGHRSVSWYQQTPGQGLQFLFEYFSETQRNKGNFPGRFSGRQFSNSRSEMNVSTLELGDSALYLCASSILAGGLPDTQYFGPGTRLTVL.

This chain connects TRBV7-2 to TRBJ2-5; D tentatively reads TRBD1 or TRBD2 (6 bases each). This CDR3 comprises 14 residues. Germline V CDR1 and CDR2: SGHTA, FQGNSA. The germline V and J ends were trimmed by 2 bases and 5 bases, with 12 bases remaining between them. The CDR3 reads CASSLWGAGETQYF. CDR3 DNA sequence: TGTGCCAGCAGCTTATGGGGGGCGGGGGAGACCCAGTACTTC.

This clonotype was seen only a few times. This chain joins TRBV12-3 or TRBV12-4 and TRBJ2-5, with D uncertain. Between the trimmed V and J ends, which lost 7 bases and 5 bases, there was a span of 14 bases. The CDR3 consists of 13 residues. In DNA, the CDR3 is TGTGCCAGCAAGGAACCGCGGCGGGAGACCCAGTACTTC. This sequence encodes CASKEPRRETQYF.

This sequence joins TRBV15 and TRBJ1-1; D ambiguous. Looked up from germline, CDR1 is LNHNV and CDR2 is YYDKDF (reference sequence). V lost 1 base to trimming and J lost 6 bases, with 9 bases between them. The CDR3 has 13 amino acids. The CDR3 DNA reads as TGTGCCACCAGCAGAGCCCGGGTCGCTGAAGCTTTCTTT. This encodes CATSRARVAEAFF.

The chain is built from TRBV28 and TRBJ1-1; TRBD1 matches 8 bases. The CDR3 consists of 13 residues. Germline V gene sequence: CDR1 MDHEN, CDR2 SYDVKM. Trimming took 10 bases from V and 2 from J; bases not matched to a gene: 6. CDR3 bases: TGTGCCACGGTGGGACAGGTTAACACTGAAGCTTTCTTT. Encoded protein: CATVGQVNTEAFF.

This clonotype came up a few times. The chain joins TRBV5-1 to TRBJ2-7; D tentatively fits TRBD1 or TRBD2 (6 bases each). Trimming took 0 bases from V and 0 from J, leaving 16 bases between them. The germline CDR1 and CDR2 sequences are SGHRS and YFSETQ. The CDR3 extends over 17 amino acids. This chain's CDR3 is CASSLEGGGFASYEQYF. CDR3 bases: TGCGCCAGCAGCTTGGAAGGGGGAGGATTCGCCTCCTACGAGCAGTACTTC.

This sequence joins TRBV25-1 and TRBJ2-2; 9 bases match TRBD1. Germline CDR1 reads MGHDK; CDR2 reads SYGVNS. Losses at the gene ends were 1 base for V and 3 bases for J; bases not matched to a gene: 3. The CDR3 covers 16 residues. The CDR3 here is CASSELGQGYTGELFF. The DNA for the CDR3 is TGTGCCAGCAGTGAATTGGGACAGGGTTACACCGGGGAGCTGTTTTTT.

In DNA form, the CDR3 reads TGTGCTAGTGGTTTGACCGGGACAGGGAGAGATACGCAGTATTTT. It specifies CASGLTGTGRDTQYF. This sequence joins TRBV12-5 and TRBJ2-3; 9 bases are a match to TRBD1. The CDR3 extends over 15 amino acids. Trimming removed 2 bases from V and 5 bases from J; junction bases left unmatched: 5. Germline V gene data show CDR1 as LGHNT and CDR2 as FRNRAP.

This chain uses TRBV6-5 with TRBJ2-5; D remains unclear. V lost 5 bases and J 5 bases, leaving 12 bases between the germline ends. Germline V gene sequence: CDR1 MNHEY, CDR2 SVGAGI. The CDR3 contains 13 residues. CDR3 nucleotide sequence: TGTGCCAGCAGTCGGCATCTCGACGAGACCCAGTACTTC. It encodes CASSRHLDETQYF.

The chain joins TRBV9 to TRBJ2-5, with TRBD2 matching 9 bases. V shed 7 bases, J shed 5 bases, and the junction held 9 bases outside the gene matches. This CDR3 spans 14 amino acids. Germline CDR1 is SGDLS and CDR2 is YYNGEE. CDR3 DNA: TGTGCCAGCTCGAGAGCGGGGGGTTCGGAGACCCAGTACTTC. Protein: CASSRAGGSETQYF.

V is TRBV24-1 and J is TRBJ2-1; 9 bases align to TRBD2. The trim removed 7 bases at V and 8 bases at J, leaving 14 bases unmatched. This CDR3 is 16 amino acids long. The germline CDR1 and CDR2 sequences are KGHDR and SFDVKD. This CDR3 reads CATRGTQRGEVDEQFF. As DNA, the CDR3 is TGTGCCACCAGAGGCACCCAGCGGGGGGAAGTCGATGAGCAGTTCTTC.

This clonotype showed up just a few times. The V call is TRBV19, the J call TRBJ2-3; 11 nucleotides match TRBD2. V dropped 6 bases and J dropped 4; count of bases not matched to a gene: 9. The CDR3 covers 16 residues. CDR1 is LNHDA and CDR2 is SQIVND in the germline V gene (reference sequence). The CDR3 DNA reads TGTGCCAGTAGCCCACTAGCGGGGGAAACATCAGATACGCAGTATTTT. Protein product: CASSPLAGETSDTQYF.

Many counts were recorded for this clonotype. The CDR3 is CSARSGGRRDTEAFF. CDR3 coding DNA: TGCAGTGCTAGATCGGGGGGAAGACGGGACACTGAAGCTTTCTTT. The chain employs TRBV20-1 and TRBJ1-1; D perhaps matches TRBD1 (5 bases). The germline V gene has CDR1 DFQATT and CDR2 SNEGSKA (reference sequence). The CDR3 contains 15 residues. V was pared by 2 bases and J by 3 bases, with 16 bases between.

This clonotype was seen a handful of times. This sequence joins TRBV4-1 and TRBJ1-1, with a weak D call TRBD1 (6 bases). Germline V gives CDR1 MGHRA, CDR2 YSYEKL. Trimming took off 6 bases at V and 6 bases at J, with 20 bases between the two ends. The length of the CDR3 is 15 residues. The CDR3, as DNA: TGCGCCAGCAGTCCTCCGGGACAAGATATCTCTGAAGCTTTCTTT. It is translated as CASSPPGQDISEAFF.

This clonotype was picked up a small number of times. This chain joins TRBV6-5 and TRBJ2-4; D may be TRBD2 (5 bases). V was pared by 5 bases and J by 0 bases, with 11 bases between. The germline V gene encodes CDR1 MNHEY and CDR2 SVGAGI. The CDR3 extends over 15 amino acids. In DNA, the CDR3 is TGTGCCAGCAGTAGCCGGGAACTAGCCAAAAACATTCAGTACTTC. Its protein is CASSSRELAKNIQYF.

As DNA, the CDR3 is TGTGCCAGCAGCTTGCTCGGGACTTCGGCCACCGGGGAGCTGTTTTTT. It is translated as CASSLLGTSATGELFF. This chain joins TRBV7-2 and TRBJ2-2; D perhaps matches TRBD2 (6 bases). Trimming stripped 3 bases from V and 4 bases from J, with 15 bases between. The CDR3 length is 16 residues. The V gene's germline CDR1 is SGHTA and CDR2 FQGNSA. The entire variable domain, with the rest obtained from reference TRBV7-2 and TRBJ2-2, is as follows: GAGVSQSPSNKVTEKGKDVELRCDPISGHTALYWYRQSLGQGLEFLIYFQGNSAPDKSGLPSDRFSAERTGGSVSTLTIQRTQQEDSAVYLCASSLLGTSATGELFFGEGSRLTVL.

The J gene is TRBJ2-2, the V gene TRBV5-5; 11 bases align to TRBD2. The ends lost 6 bases at V and 0 bases at J; junction bases unmatched: 10. CDR1 is SGHKS, CDR2 YYEKEE, per germline (reference sequence). There are 18 residues in the CDR3. The CDR3: CASNRHLGLAANTGELFF. The CDR3 bases are TGTGCCAGCAATCGACATCTGGGACTAGCGGCGAACACCGGGGAGCTGTTTTTT.